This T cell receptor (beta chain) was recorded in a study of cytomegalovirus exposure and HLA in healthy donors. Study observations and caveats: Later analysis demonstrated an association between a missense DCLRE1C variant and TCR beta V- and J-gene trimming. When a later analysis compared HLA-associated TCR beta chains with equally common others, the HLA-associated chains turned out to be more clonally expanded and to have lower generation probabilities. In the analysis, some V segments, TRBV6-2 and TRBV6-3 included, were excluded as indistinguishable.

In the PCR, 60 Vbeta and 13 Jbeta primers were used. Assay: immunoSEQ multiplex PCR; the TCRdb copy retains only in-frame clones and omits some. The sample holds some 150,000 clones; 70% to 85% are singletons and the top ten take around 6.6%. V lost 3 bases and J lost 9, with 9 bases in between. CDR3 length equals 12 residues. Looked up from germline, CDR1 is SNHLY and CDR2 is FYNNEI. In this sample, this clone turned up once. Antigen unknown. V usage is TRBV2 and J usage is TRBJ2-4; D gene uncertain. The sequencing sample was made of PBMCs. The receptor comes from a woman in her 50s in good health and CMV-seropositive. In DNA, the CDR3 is TGTGCCAGCAGTGACGTACGCGGCATTCAGTACTTC. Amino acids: CASSDVRGIQYF.